This TCR beta chain was captured by sequencing in a study of identifying expanded T cells in peripheral blood. No infections or other immune events were documented during collection. This clone occurred once. As yet, its antigen is unknown. Study-wide results and limits: Across healthy donors, higher total template counts meant significantly greater approximately two-week count variance.

TCRdb keeps only in-frame clones here, not all; method: immunoSEQ multiplex PCR. Found here are 130,000 or so clones, roughly 82% of them singletons; the top ten hold 3.3%. This clonotype originated in a person aged 18 to 75 in good health. Specimen: blood.

CDR3 sequence: CASSVDGGFSYEQYF. In nucleotides, the CDR3 is TGTGCCAGCAGCGTAGATGGGGGCTTCTCTTACGAGCAGTACTTC. The chain recombines TRBV9 with TRBJ2-7; maybe TRBD1 (6 bases). Trimming pared 0 bases from V and 4 bases from J, leaving 14 bases between. The CDR3 covers 15 residues. The V gene's germline CDR1 is SGDLS and CDR2 YYNGEE.